The subject of this entry is one T cell receptor (beta chain). This sample is part of a study of shared clonotypes between healthy human individuals. Over several immunoSEQ plates, each subset's genomic DNA was distributed in even portions. Sequencing used immunoSEQ multiplex PCR; TCRdb keeps in-frame clones, though not all of them. The sample has around 2,100,000 clones; approximately 94% are singletons. Naive CD8 cells were CD45RO-negative, positively selected for CCR7, excluding terminally differentiated effector memory CD45RA+ cells. This clonotype was sampled from a man between 18 and 35 years old in good health. Specimen: naive CD8+ T cells sorted from blood.

The DNA of the CDR3 is TGCAGCGTTTGGGGGTCGGAGCAGTTCTTC. It is translated as CSVWGSEQFF. The chain has TRBV29-1 and TRBJ2-1; D tentatively reads TRBD1 or TRBD2 (5 bases each). The CDR3 contains 10 residues. The V gene's germline CDR1 is SQVTM and CDR2 ANQGSEA. The germline V and J ends were trimmed by 5 bases and 10 bases, with 9 bases remaining between them.